The clone carrying this T cell receptor beta chain was observed a few times. Its cognate antigen is unknown. Using its own MiXCR run on the 5' RACE reads, TCRdb lists one record per CDR3 protein. Here the sample spans fewer than 650,000 distinct CDR3 sequences, roughly a fifth being singletons. The CDR3 is 13 amino acids. Germline V gene data show CDR1 as SEHNR and CDR2 as FQNEAQ (reference sequence). Trimming removed 4 bases at V and 5 bases at J, with 10 bases between. The sample originates from a study of T-cell memory formation after mild COVID-19. General study points: Clones shrinking from day 15 to 85 showed even CD4/CD8 mixes; later expanders tilted CD4+.

The chain combines TRBV7-9 with TRBJ2-3; D unclear. This clonotype originated in an adult woman who had mild COVID-19 (a few samples of this study predate the infection). Cell type and time point are not known. The sample was PBMCs or a T cell subset sorted from them (not recorded which). The CDR3 coding sequence is TGTGCCAGCAGCTCCGTATCGCTAGATACGCAGTATTTT. It encodes CASSSVSLDTQYF.